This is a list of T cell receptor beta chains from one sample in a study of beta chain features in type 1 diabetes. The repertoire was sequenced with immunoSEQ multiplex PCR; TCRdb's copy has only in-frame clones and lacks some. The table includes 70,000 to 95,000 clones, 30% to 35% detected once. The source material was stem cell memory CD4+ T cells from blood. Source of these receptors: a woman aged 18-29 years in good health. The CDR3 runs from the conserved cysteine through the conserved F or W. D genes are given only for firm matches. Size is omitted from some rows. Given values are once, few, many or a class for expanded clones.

DNA: TGTGCCAGCAGTTCGATTGGACTAGCGGAAAACACCGGGGAGCTGTTTTTT
CDR3: CASSSIGLAENTGELFF
D: TRBD2
V: TRBV4-2
J: TRBJ2-2
size: .
length: 17

DNA: TGTGCCAGCAGCTTAACTAGCGGGGCAGATACGCAGTATTTT
CDR3: CASSLTSGADTQYF
D: TRBD2
V: TRBV7-2
J: TRBJ2-3
size: few
length: 14

DNA: TGCGCCAGCAGCTTGACAGGGGTAGGGGTCGAGCAGTACTTC
CDR3: CASSLTGVGVEQYF
D: TRBD1
V: TRBV5-1
J: TRBJ2-7
size: .
length: 14

DNA: TGCGCCAGCAGCTTGACAGGACAGTACCAAGAGACCCAGTACTTC
CDR3: CASSLTGQYQETQYF
D: .
V: TRBV5-1
J: TRBJ2-5
size: few
length: 15

DNA: TGTGCCATCAGTGAGGTCGAGGGCTATAGCAATCAGCCCCAGCATTTT
CDR3: CAISEVEGYSNQPQHF
D: .
V: TRBV10-3
J: TRBJ1-5
size: .
length: 16

DNA: TGTGCCAGCAGCTTCGGCGCCAGGTCGGGGAGCACTGAAGCTTTCTTT
CDR3: CASSFGARSGSTEAFF
D: .
V: TRBV7-2
J: TRBJ1-1
size: few
length: 16

DNA: TGTGCCAGCAGCTTGGTGGACAGGGAGGGCAATCAGCCCCAGCATTTT
CDR3: CASSLVDREGNQPQHF
D: TRBD1
V: TRBV7-3
J: TRBJ1-5
size: few
length: 16

DNA: TGTGCCAGCAGCTTAGACTTCCTCGATGAGCAGTTCTTC
CDR3: CASSLDFLDEQFF
D: .
V: TRBV7-3
J: TRBJ2-1
size: .
length: 13

DNA: TGTGCCAGCTCACCAATACAGGGGATAGCCTACGAGCAGTACTTC
CDR3: CASSPIQGIAYEQYF
D: TRBD1
V: TRBV18
J: TRBJ2-7
size: few
length: 15

DNA: TGTGCCAGCAGTTCGGGGTTCCAAGAGACCCAGTACTTC
CDR3: CASSSGFQETQYF
D: .
V: TRBV2
J: TRBJ2-5
size: few
length: 13

DNA: TGTGCCAGCAATCCGGCCTTCGGGGGGACCCAGTACTTC
CDR3: CASNPAFGGTQYF
D: .
V: TRBV2
J: TRBJ2-5
size: few
length: 13

DNA: TGTGCCAGTAGTGCCCCGGGAAGAGCTAACTATGGCTACACCTTC
CDR3: CASSAPGRANYGYTF
D: .
V: TRBV19
J: TRBJ1-2
size: .
length: 15

DNA: TGTGCCTGGAGCGCATCGCGGGACTTTGAAAAACTGTTTTTT
CDR3: CAWSASRDFEKLFF
D: .
V: TRBV30
J: TRBJ1-4
size: .
length: 14

DNA: TGTGCCAGCAGCTTCGGGACTAGCGCCATGAGCCGGTTCTTC
CDR3: CASSFGTSAMSRFF
D: TRBD2
V: TRBV7-9
J: TRBJ2-1
size: .
length: 14

DNA: TGTGCCAGCTCACCACTAGGACAGGGTTACAATGAGCAGTTCTTC
CDR3: CASSPLGQGYNEQFF
D: TRBD1
V: TRBV18
J: TRBJ2-1
size: few
length: 15

DNA: TGTGCCAGCAGTGAAGTGGCTAGCGGGAGGGCCCGCGGGGCCAACGTCCTGACTTTC
CDR3: CASSEVASGRARGANVLTF
D: TRBD2
V: TRBV2
J: TRBJ2-6
size: .
length: 19

DNA: TGTGCCAGCAGTAGCACTAGCGGGAGTACCCACGAGCAGTACTTC
CDR3: CASSSTSGSTHEQYF
D: TRBD2
V: TRBV11-2
J: TRBJ2-7
size: .
length: 15

DNA: TGCAGCGTTGAAAGGTGGACTAGCGGGAGATTGGGAGAGACCCAGTACTTC
CDR3: CSVERWTSGRLGETQYF
D: TRBD2
V: TRBV29-1
J: TRBJ2-5
size: .
length: 17

DNA: TGTGCCAGCAGCTTAGGGGTGGGAGTGGCAGATACGCAGTATTTT
CDR3: CASSLGVGVADTQYF
D: .
V: TRBV7-6
J: TRBJ2-3
size: few
length: 15

DNA: TGTGCCAGCAGTGGGACCGGGACAGGGGCCTACGAGCAGTACTTC
CDR3: CASSGTGTGAYEQYF
D: TRBD1
V: TRBV28
J: TRBJ2-7
size: .
length: 15

DNA: TGTGCCCGAACCGGGACTAGCGGGAGGGGGAGAACAGATACGCAGTATTTT
CDR3: CARTGTSGRGRTDTQYF
D: TRBD2
V: TRBV30
J: TRBJ2-3
size: .
length: 17

DNA: TGTGCCAGCAGCCAGCCTTTCGGGGGGGACACAGATACGCAGTATTTT
CDR3: CASSQPFGGDTDTQYF
D: TRBD2
V: TRBV4-2
J: TRBJ2-3
size: few
length: 16

DNA: TGTGCCAGCAGCCCATCATATGGCTACACCTTC
CDR3: CASSPSYGYTF
D: .
V: TRBV7-6
J: TRBJ1-2
size: .
length: 11

DNA: TGTGCCAGCAGCTTTAGCGGGGGGATCAACAATGAGCAGTTCTTC
CDR3: CASSFSGGINNEQFF
D: TRBD2
V: TRBV7-3
J: TRBJ2-1
size: .
length: 15

DNA: TGCGCCAGCAGCTTGAGGCGGGCGGGGGCCAACTACAATGAGCAGTTCTTC
CDR3: CASSLRRAGANYNEQFF
D: .
V: TRBV5-1
J: TRBJ2-1
size: few
length: 17

DNA: TGCGCCAGCAGCTTGCGCGGGGAAGTGTACTATGGCTACACCTTC
CDR3: CASSLRGEVYYGYTF
D: .
V: TRBV5-1
J: TRBJ1-2
size: .
length: 15

DNA: TGTGCCAGCAGCTTACTGAGCACAGATACGCAGTATTTT
CDR3: CASSLLSTDTQYF
D: .
V: TRBV7-9
J: TRBJ2-3
size: few
length: 13

DNA: TGTGCCAGCGGTCCGGGACAGGGATTCGAAAAACTGTTTTTT
CDR3: CASGPGQGFEKLFF
D: TRBD1
V: TRBV27
J: TRBJ1-4
size: few
length: 14

DNA: TGTGCCAGCAGCTTGGCGGGAATTGGAGCTGAAGCTTTCTTT
CDR3: CASSLAGIGAEAFF
D: .
V: TRBV7-9
J: TRBJ1-1
size: .
length: 14

DNA: TGTGCCAGCAGTGAAGCGGGACAGGGAGGTCAGCCCCAGCATTTT
CDR3: CASSEAGQGGQPQHF
D: TRBD1
V: TRBV2
J: TRBJ1-5
size: .
length: 15

DNA: TGTGCCAGCAGCTTCGGACTAGCGGGATACAATGAGCAGTTCTTC
CDR3: CASSFGLAGYNEQFF
D: TRBD2
V: TRBV5-4
J: TRBJ2-1
size: .
length: 15

DNA: TGTGCCAGCAGTGACGGACAGAAAAACATTCAGTACTTC
CDR3: CASSDGQKNIQYF
D: .
V: TRBV5-8
J: TRBJ2-4
size: .
length: 13